This TCR beta chain was identified during a study of blood T cells in healthy people across ages (dated by TCRdb to between 2015 and 2016). Some background on the complete study: Template switching captured roughly one uniquely barcoded TCR beta cDNA molecule per two T cells in model experiments. To avoid experimental bias, donors of different ages were randomly spread across the sequencing lanes. For two donors (one aged 18 to 30 and one aged 80 or older), the study analyzed two additional independent replicas of 1 million unique cDNA reads from the same blood draw. The donors were divided into four age groups: young (average around 15 years), middle-aged (approximately 42), aged (approximately 62) and long-lived (about 90). To track age-related changes in TCR beta repertoire diversity, the study relied on deep sequencing normalized with unique cDNA molecular identifiers. Study-wide conclusions, independent of this receptor: As age increased, observed TCR beta diversity per million T cells dropped in a roughly linear way, and a significant reduction was already evident by age 40. Compared with the aged group, more naive CD4+ T cells, fewer expanded clones and increased TCR diversity were shown by the long-lived group, suggesting age selection. Total diversity estimates from one million sequenced T cells were considered lower bounds and underestimates. Because donor CMV infection status was unknown, age-related changes in expanded clonotypes were potentially confounded. There was a strong correlation between observed TCR beta diversity and the percentage of naive T cells measured by flow cytometry. Since profiling was done on bulk unsorted PBMCs, naive and antigen-experienced compartments could not be conclusively compared.

As encoded in the germline V gene (reference sequence), CDR1 is DFQATT while CDR2 is SNEGSKA. The CDR3, cysteine through phenylalanine, is 14 amino acids long. Only the CDR3 region is kept as DNA, spanning 42 bases read in frame from base 1. Trimming costs V 0 bases and J 1 base, and their ends lie 6 bases apart. Libraries were constructed by 5' RACE. Data came from an Illumina HiSeq 2500. A second roughly 6 to 12 cycle PCR used a sample-barcoded 5' primer and a J-beta primer mix. Each TCR beta cDNA molecule received a unique molecular identifier from a template-switch 5' adaptor carrying 12 random nucleotides. Each sample yielded at least 2.5 million CDR3-containing paired-end reads. The Mint cDNA synthesis kit, primed by a TRBC-specific oligonucleotide, was used to synthesize first-strand cDNA from all RNA. All cDNA was treated with uracil-DNA glycosylase and then went through a first 18-cycle PCR with the universal primers M1SS and BC2_uni_R. The authors' pipeline ran thus. Normalization of each sample was performed by random selection of 1 million high-quality reads, each carrying a distinct molecular identifier. Reads sharing molecular identifiers were discarded rather than binned into consensus sequences. CDR3 identification, clonotype clustering and error correction used MiTCR with a Q25 quality threshold and the strictest error-elimination algorithm. Lower-bound total TCR beta diversity was estimated with a nonparametric unseen species model using Euler transformation. TCRdb's own reprocessing of the public reads used fastp at Q25 and MiXCR and kept productive beta chains. Rows matching on CDR3 protein sequence are summarized as one entry with the most common DNA and genes. None of the V and J calls come from the authors' own analysis; TCRdb made them. A total of about 290,000 distinct CDR3 sequences appear in this sample, around 30% of them only once. The ten most abundant clones make up 29% of the sample.

Donors were 39 systemically healthy Caucasian individuals from Russia aged roughly 6 to 95 years. Around 10 milliliters of peripheral blood were collected from each donor into EDTA-treated Vacutainer tubes. Ficoll-Paque density-gradient centrifugation was used to isolate PBMCs, with at least 6.5 million per sample. Total RNA was extracted from PBMCs with Trizol reagent, with at least 6 micrograms obtained per sample. The percentages of naive CD45RAhigh/CD27high T cells were determined by flow cytometry on a PBMC aliquot from every donor. Turning to this clonotype: There is no known antigen for this receptor. No base qualities exist here, and no much larger clone lies one base off it.

The clonotype was recovered from a woman between 70 and 85 years old in good health. The rearranged chain carries TRBV20-1 and TRBJ2-2; no D gene is confidently identified. The sample was blood. The bases read TGCAGTGCTAGAGAGGGTGGGAACACCGGGGAGCTGTTTTTT. Its translation reads: CSAREGGNTGELFF.